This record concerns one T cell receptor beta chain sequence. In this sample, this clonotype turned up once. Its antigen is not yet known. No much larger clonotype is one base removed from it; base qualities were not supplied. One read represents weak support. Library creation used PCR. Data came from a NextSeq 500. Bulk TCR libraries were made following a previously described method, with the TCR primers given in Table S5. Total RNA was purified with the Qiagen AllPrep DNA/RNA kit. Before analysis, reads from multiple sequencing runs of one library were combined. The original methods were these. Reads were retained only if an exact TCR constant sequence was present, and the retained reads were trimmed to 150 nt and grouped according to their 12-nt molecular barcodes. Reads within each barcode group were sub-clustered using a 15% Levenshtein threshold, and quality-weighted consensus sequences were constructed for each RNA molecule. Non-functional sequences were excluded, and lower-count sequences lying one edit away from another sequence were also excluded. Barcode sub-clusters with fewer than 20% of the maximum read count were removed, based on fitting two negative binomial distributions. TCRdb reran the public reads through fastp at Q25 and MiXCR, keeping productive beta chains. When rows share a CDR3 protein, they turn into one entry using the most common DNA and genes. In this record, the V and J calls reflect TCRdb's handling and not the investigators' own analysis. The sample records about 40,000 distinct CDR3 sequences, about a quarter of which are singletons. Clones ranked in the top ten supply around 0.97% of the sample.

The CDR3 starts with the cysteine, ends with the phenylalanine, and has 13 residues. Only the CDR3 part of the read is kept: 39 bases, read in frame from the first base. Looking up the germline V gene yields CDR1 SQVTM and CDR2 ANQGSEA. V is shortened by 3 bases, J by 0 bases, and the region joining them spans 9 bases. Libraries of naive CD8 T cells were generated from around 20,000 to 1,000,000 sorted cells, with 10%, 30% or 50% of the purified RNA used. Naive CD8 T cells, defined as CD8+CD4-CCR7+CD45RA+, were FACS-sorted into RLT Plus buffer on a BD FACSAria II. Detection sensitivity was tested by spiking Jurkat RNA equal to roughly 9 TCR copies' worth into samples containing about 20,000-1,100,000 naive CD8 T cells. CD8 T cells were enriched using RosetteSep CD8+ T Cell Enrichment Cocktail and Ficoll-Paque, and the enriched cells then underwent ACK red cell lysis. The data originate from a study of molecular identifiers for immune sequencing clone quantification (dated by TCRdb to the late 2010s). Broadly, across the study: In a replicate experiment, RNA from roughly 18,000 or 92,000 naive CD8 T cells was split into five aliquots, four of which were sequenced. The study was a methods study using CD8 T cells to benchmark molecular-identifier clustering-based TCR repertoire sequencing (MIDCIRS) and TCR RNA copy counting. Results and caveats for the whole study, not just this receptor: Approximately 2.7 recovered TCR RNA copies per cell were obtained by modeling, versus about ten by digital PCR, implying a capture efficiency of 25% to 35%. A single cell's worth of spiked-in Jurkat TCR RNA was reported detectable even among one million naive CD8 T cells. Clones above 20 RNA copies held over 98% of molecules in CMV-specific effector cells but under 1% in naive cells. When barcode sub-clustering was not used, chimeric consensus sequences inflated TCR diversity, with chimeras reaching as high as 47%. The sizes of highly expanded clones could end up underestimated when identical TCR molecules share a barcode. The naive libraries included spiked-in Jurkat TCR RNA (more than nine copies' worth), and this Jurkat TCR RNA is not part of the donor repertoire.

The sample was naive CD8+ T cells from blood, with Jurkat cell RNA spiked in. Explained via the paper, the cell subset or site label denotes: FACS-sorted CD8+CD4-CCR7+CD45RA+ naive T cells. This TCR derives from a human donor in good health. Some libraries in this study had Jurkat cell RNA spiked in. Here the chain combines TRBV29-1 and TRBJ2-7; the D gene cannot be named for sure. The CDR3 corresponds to CSVEGECSYEQYF. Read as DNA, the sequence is TGCAGCGTTGAGGGCGAGTGCTCCTACGAGCAGTACTTC.